A single sample is the source of the 24 T cell receptor beta chains below, sequenced in a study of shared clonotypes between healthy human individuals. Some clones are missing from TCRdb's copy, which holds only in-frame ones; the method was immunoSEQ multiplex PCR. The top ten clones hold 30% to 35% of a sample with about 690,000 clones, less than 95% of them seen once. Sequenced: memory CD8+ T cells from PBMCs. Described subset: CD45RO+ cells pooled with CCR7-negative TemRA cells. Every receptor here comes from a man aged 18 to 35 in good health. Some clones in this sample may be carry-over from other donors' samples.

CDR3 sequence (DNA): TGTGCCAGCAGCTTCAACACCTACGAGCAGTACTTC. Translated, it gives CASSFNTYEQYF. J is TRBJ2-7 and V is TRBV7-8; D call uncertain. Germline values: CDR1 SGHVS, CDR2 FQNEAQ. Trimming took off 3 bases at V and 2 bases at J, with 5 bases between the two ends. The CDR3 totals 12 residues.

The rearrangement joins TRBV7-9 to TRBJ2-7; 8 bases fit TRBD1. The V segment lost 1 base and the J segment 1 base; nucleotides outside the gene matches: 15. Looked up from germline, CDR1 is SEHNR and CDR2 is FQNEAQ (reference sequence). The CDR3 has 19 amino acids. This chain's CDR3 is CASSLGGGPGTGRSYEQYF. CDR3 DNA: TGTGCCAGCAGCTTAGGAGGAGGACCCGGGACAGGCCGTTCCTACGAGCAGTACTTC.

This rearrangement joins TRBV2 to TRBJ2-7, with TRBD2 matching 14 bases. The CDR3 runs 14 residues. Per the germline V gene, CDR1 is SNHLY and CDR2 is FYNNEI. V shed 6 bases, J shed 3 bases, and the junction held 1 base outside the gene matches. CDR3 in amino acids: CASRGLAGDYEQYF. The CDR3 DNA reads TGTGCCAGCAGGGGACTAGCGGGAGACTACGAGCAGTACTTC.

This chain links TRBV9 with TRBJ2-1; TRBD2 matches 14 bases. This CDR3 is built from 16 residues. Germline lookup yields CDR1 SGDLS and CDR2 YYNGEE. V shed 4 bases and J 5 bases; nucleotides not matched to a gene: 5. In DNA form, the CDR3 reads TGTGCCAGCAGCCCACGACTAGCGGGAGGGAACAATGAGCAGTTCTTC. It codes for CASSPRLAGGNNEQFF. Supplemented by reference TRBV9 and TRBJ2-1, the full variable domain reads DSGVTQTPKHLITATGQRVTLRCSPRSGDLSVYWYQQSLDQGLQFLIQYYNGEERAKGNILERFSAQQFPDLHSELNLSSLELGDSALYFCASSPRLAGGNNEQFFGPGTRLTVL.

CDR3 nucleotide sequence: TGTGCCAGTATCTCCACTAGTTCTTACAATGAGCAGTTCTTC. Its translation: CASISTSSYNEQFF. The chain employs TRBV19 and TRBJ2-1; D perhaps matches TRBD2 (5 bases). CDR1 is LNHDA and CDR2 is SQIVND in the germline V gene (reference sequence). With 7 bases removed from V and 4 bases from J, the gap between germline ends came to 14 bases. The CDR3 consists of 14 residues.

This chain connects TRBV15 to TRBJ2-7; 13 nucleotides agree with TRBD2. CDR1 is LNHNV, CDR2 YYDKDF, per germline (reference sequence). The CDR3 runs to 16 residues. The V and J ends lost 1 base and 6 bases, in that order; junction bases with no gene match: 6. This CDR3 is CATSRAPGLAGSEQYF. The CDR3 nucleotides read TGTGCCACCAGCAGAGCGCCGGGACTAGCGGGATCCGAGCAGTACTTC.

The CDR3 DNA is TGTGCCAGCAGTCCGGACAGGGGTGCCTACGAGCAGTACTTC. This sequence encodes CASSPDRGAYEQYF. The chain employs TRBV27 and TRBJ2-7; 9 nucleotides align to TRBD1. Germline V gene data show CDR1 as MNHEY and CDR2 as SMNVEV (reference sequence). This CDR3 spans 14 amino acids. V was pared by 5 bases and J by 2 bases, with 4 bases of the junction left unmatched.

The chain links TRBV19 to TRBJ2-1; perhaps TRBD2 as D (6 bases). The ends were cut back, 6 bases at V and 4 bases at J, with 16 bases in the middle. Germline V gene sequence: CDR1 LNHDA, CDR2 SQIVND (reference sequence). The CDR3 is made up of 15 amino acids. The CDR3 sequence is CASRDGTLAYNEQFF. The CDR3 coding sequence is TGTGCCAGTAGAGACGGGACTCTCGCGTACAATGAGCAGTTCTTC.

V and J are TRBV7-2 and TRBJ1-1, with D maybe TRBD1 (5 bases). CDR1 and CDR2 (germline): SGHTA, FQGNSA. V lost 2 bases to trimming and J lost 2 bases, with 9 bases between them. The CDR3 covers 14 residues. The CDR3: CASSLFRANTEAFF. In DNA, the CDR3 is TGTGCCAGCAGCTTATTCAGGGCCAACACTGAAGCTTTCTTT.

The rearrangement joins TRBV7-9 to TRBJ1-1; D gene ambiguous. CDR1 and CDR2 (germline): SEHNR, FQNEAQ (reference sequence). This CDR3 contains 17 residues. V gave up 3 bases and J gave up 1 base, with 18 bases separating them. The DNA for the CDR3 is TGTGCCAGCAGCTTTTCCCCCACGGCCCCAGAGAACACTGAAGCTTTCTTT. It yields the protein CASSFSPTAPENTEAFF.

This clone was found once. This chain joins TRBV5-4 and TRBJ2-3, with 10 bases matching TRBD2. Trimming removed 4 bases from V and 4 bases from J; junction bases left unmatched: 15. This CDR3 is built from 18 residues. Germline V gene sequence: CDR1 SGHNT, CDR2 YYREEE (reference sequence). CDR3: CASSPLSPSGRASDTQYF. The CDR3 DNA reads as TGTGCCAGCAGCCCGCTGTCCCCTAGCGGGAGAGCCTCAGATACGCAGTATTTT.

This chain uses TRBV7-9 with TRBJ2-1; 8 nucleotides align to TRBD2. The V segment lost 5 bases and the J segment 9 bases; nucleotides outside the gene matches: 9. Germline V CDR1 and CDR2: SEHNR, FQNEAQ (reference sequence). This CDR3 is 14 amino acids long. The chain's CDR3 is CASSKGLGMSEQFF. The CDR3 nucleotides read TGTGCCAGCAGCAAGGGACTAGGAATGAGTGAGCAGTTCTTC.

This clone was recorded only once. The rearrangement links TRBV27 to TRBJ2-1; possible D gene TRBD2, 7 bases. Between the trimmed V and J ends, which lost 6 bases and 3 bases, there was a span of 15 bases. The CDR3 is 15 amino acids. The V gene's germline CDR1 is MNHEY and CDR2 SMNVEV (reference sequence). CDR3 DNA sequence: TGTGCCAGCAGAAGGGGGGCGGGGGACTACAATGAGCAGTTCTTC. It encodes CASRRGAGDYNEQFF.

The CDR3 region is CASSPGGGDTQYF. The CDR3 coding sequence is TGTGCCAGTAGTCCTGGTGGGGGGGATACGCAGTATTTT. The chain links TRBV19 to TRBJ2-3, with D perhaps matching TRBD2 (6 bases). Per the germline V gene, CDR1 is LNHDA and CDR2 is SQIVND (reference sequence). V lost 5 bases to trimming and J lost 6 bases, with 12 bases between them. The CDR3 is 13 amino acids.

On this clone itself: An end of the junction differs from the germline gene, which may be a read error. Distinct nucleotide sequences in the sample also encode this CDR3. This chain connects TRBV19 to TRBJ1-5; no clear D. The CDR3 is 15 amino acids. Germline V gene sequence: CDR1 LNHDA, CDR2 SQIVND (reference sequence). The CDR3 is CASSILWMGNQPQHF. CDR3 nucleotides: TGTGCCAGTAGTATACTTTGGATGGGCAATCAGCCTCAGCATTTT. The whole variable domain, filled in from reference TRBV19 and TRBJ1-5, reads DGGITQSPKYLFRKEGQNVTLSCEQNLNHDAMYWYRQDPGQGLRLIYYSQIVNDFQKGDIAEGYSVSREKKESFPLTVTSAQKNPTAFYLCASSILWMGNQPQHFGDGTRLSIL.

V usage is TRBV6-6 and J usage is TRBJ1-2; D may be TRBD1 (5 bases). Trimming took 2 bases from V and 6 from J, leaving 13 bases between them. The length of the CDR3 is 14 residues. Germline-derived CDR1 and CDR2 are MNHNY and SVGAGI (reference sequence). CDR3 DNA: TGTGCCAGCAGTTACCAAGGGGCCTCGGATGGCTACACCTTC. Its protein is CASSYQGASDGYTF.

This chain joins TRBV19 and TRBJ2-1; the D gene is possibly TRBD2 (5 bases). The germline V and J ends were trimmed by 2 bases and 0 bases, with 20 bases remaining between them. CDR1 and CDR2 from the germline V gene are LNHDA and SQIVND (reference sequence). This CDR3 contains 19 residues. The CDR3 DNA reads as TGTGCCAGTAGTATACGTATCCGAACTGACTACCCCTCCTACAATGAGCAGTTCTTC. Its protein is CASSIRIRTDYPSYNEQFF.

In regard to this clone: This specimen includes other DNA sequences encoding the same CDR3. This chain connects TRBV19 to TRBJ1-1; maybe TRBD1 (5 bases). The CDR3 has 11 residues. V was pared by 3 bases and J by 8 bases, with 7 bases between. CDR1 is LNHDA, CDR2 SQIVND, per germline (reference sequence). The CDR3 loop reads CASSIGAEAFF. DNA for the CDR3: TGTGCCAGTAGTATTGGGGCAGAAGCTTTCTTT.

The chain recombines TRBV14 with TRBJ2-7, with D possibly being TRBD1 (6 bases). From germline, CDR1 is SGHDN and CDR2 FVKESK. The CDR3 is 15 residues long. Between the trimmed V and J ends, which lost 7 bases and 4 bases, there was a span of 20 bases. The CDR3 here is CASTPSPRGLYEQYF. The DNA of the CDR3 is TGTGCCAGCACCCCATCCCCCAGGGGATTGTACGAGCAGTACTTC.

This chain joins TRBV11-2 and TRBJ2-1; TRBD2 is a possible D gene (5 bases). This CDR3 is built from 16 residues. In germline, CDR1 is SGHAT, CDR2 FQNNGV. V gave up 2 bases and J gave up 10 bases, with 21 bases separating them. The CDR3 coding sequence is TGTGCCAGCAGCTTATCCCTGGGTTCGGGGTTCGGAGAGCAGTTCTTC. It specifies CASSLSLGSGFGEQFF.

This clone occurred once. V is TRBV4-3 and J is TRBJ1-1; D might be TRBD1 (6 bases). This CDR3 has 16 amino acids. Germline lookup yields CDR1 LGHNA and CDR2 YSLEER. V was pared by 1 base and J by 1 base, with 13 bases between. CDR3 bases: TGCGCCAGCAGCCAAGGTTGGACAGCCAAGAACACTGAAGCTTTCTTT. Amino acid sequence: CASSQGWTAKNTEAFF.

The chain carries TRBV15 and TRBJ2-3; D ambiguous. The V and J ends lost 0 bases and 1 base respectively, with 11 bases between them. Germline CDR1 reads LNHNV; CDR2 reads YYDKDF (reference sequence). The CDR3 sequence is 16 residues long. CDR3 sequence reads: CATSRDGWSRTDTQYF. In DNA, the CDR3 is TGTGCCACCAGCAGAGATGGGTGGTCCCGCACAGATACGCAGTATTTT. Together with reference TRBV15 and TRBJ2-3, the CDR3 gives the full variable domain: DAMVIQNPRYQVTQFGKPVTLSCSQTLNHNVMYWYQQKSSQAPKLLFHYYDKDFNNEADTPDNFQSRRPNTSFCFLDIRSPGLGDTAMYLCATSRDGWSRTDTQYFGPGTRLTVL.

The rearrangement links TRBV29-1 to TRBJ2-1; TRBD2 matches at 7 bases. The CDR3 spans 16 residues. V lost 7 bases, J lost 4 bases, and 16 bases stayed unmatched. The germline V gene has CDR1 SQVTM and CDR2 ANQGSEA. The DNA for the CDR3 is TGCAGCGGGATTCCGAGGGGAGGGGAACAGTACAATGAGCAGTTCTTC. Translated, it gives CSGIPRGGEQYNEQFF.

V is TRBV7-6 and J is TRBJ2-1; D perhaps matches TRBD1 (5 bases). Germline assignment: CDR1 SGHVS and CDR2 FNYEAQ. This CDR3 spans 15 amino acids. V was trimmed by 5 bases and J by 0 bases, leaving 11 bases between them. The CDR3, as DNA: TGTGCCAGCAGCCCAGACAGCAGCTCCTACAATGAGCAGTTCTTC. Its translation: CASSPDSSSYNEQFF.